Listed here are 10 T cell receptor beta chains from one sample, sequenced in a study of T cells in Graves' hyperthyroidism and ophthalmopathy. Amplification of TCR beta CDR3 regions used RNA as the template. The TCR CDR3 was amplified in a first-round RT-PCR using the HTBI primer set. TCRdb analysed the multiplex PCR reads with MiXCR anew, one entry per CDR3 protein. The sample holds about 520,000 distinct CDR3 sequences, approximately 25% seen once. Sequencing was performed on blood. The receptors shown here come from a woman younger than 45 with Graves' ophthalmopathy.

This clonotype was observed many times. V usage is TRBV7-2 and J usage is TRBJ2-7; D remains ambiguous. This CDR3 contains 13 residues. Trimming stripped 4 bases from V and 3 bases from J, with 10 bases between. Germline loops: CDR1 SGHTA, CDR2 FQGNSA. CDR3 sequence (DNA): TGTGCCAGCAGCTCGACGTTTATCTACGAGCAGTACTTC. Its translation is CASSSTFIYEQYF.

This clonotype has a count of ten or more. The J gene is TRBJ1-2, the V gene TRBV20-1; tentatively, D is TRBD1 (6 bases). The CDR3 sequence is 12 residues long. CDR1 and CDR2 (germline): DFQATT, SNEGSKA (reference sequence). V was shortened by 5 bases and J by 2 bases, with 9 bases between the two germline ends. In nucleotides, the CDR3 is TGCAGTGCTTGGACAGTCAACTATGGCTACACCTTC. It is translated as CSAWTVNYGYTF.

Ten or more counts support this clonotype. The genes are TRBV6-1 and TRBJ2-7, with D perhaps given as TRBD1 or TRBD2 (6 bases each). CDR1 MNHNS and CDR2 SASEGT come from the germline V gene. Trimming pared 0 bases from V and 6 bases from J, leaving 12 bases between. This CDR3 contains 14 residues. The CDR3 sequence is CASSEAEGGSEQYF. CDR3 DNA sequence: TGTGCCAGCAGTGAAGCCGAGGGGGGCAGCGAGCAGTACTTC.

This clonotype appeared many times. The rearrangement links TRBV2 to TRBJ1-2; a possible D gene is TRBD1 (5 bases). The germline CDR1 and CDR2 sequences are SNHLY and FYNNEI. V lost 2 bases to trimming and J lost 4 bases, with 17 bases between them. The CDR3 runs to 16 residues. The CDR3 loop is CASSENSAGSTYGYTF. DNA for the CDR3: TGTGCCAGCAGTGAAAATAGCGCAGGGTCCACCTATGGCTACACCTTC.

This clonotype was seen only a few times. This rearrangement joins TRBV9 to TRBJ1-2; a possible D gene is TRBD1 (5 bases). This CDR3 comprises 14 residues. CDR1 is SGDLS and CDR2 is YYNGEE in the germline V gene. The ends were cut back, 4 bases at V and 4 bases at J, with 14 bases in the middle. The CDR3 sequence is CASSPNRQSYGYTF. CDR3 DNA sequence: TGTGCCAGCAGCCCCAACAGGCAGAGCTATGGCTACACCTTC.

This clonotype appeared once. The rearrangement links TRBV7-2 to TRBJ2-4; 11 bases align to TRBD2. With 2 bases clipped from V and 6 bases from J, the junction kept 6 bases outside the gene matches. The germline gives CDR1 SGHTA, CDR2 FQGNSA. This CDR3 spans 16 amino acids. The chain's CDR3 is CASSLTSGRGRNIQYF. DNA for the CDR3: TGTGCCAGCAGCTTAACTAGCGGGAGAGGTAGAAACATTCAGTACTTC.

There are many counts of this clonotype. J is TRBJ2-7 and V is TRBV20-1, with D unresolved. The CDR3 spans 14 residues. Looked up from germline, CDR1 is DFQATT and CDR2 is SNEGSKA (reference sequence). V lost 2 bases and J lost 6, with 17 bases in between. This chain's CDR3 is CSARPIGVLFEQYF. For the CDR3, the DNA is TGCAGTGCTAGACCAATTGGGGTTTTGTTCGAGCAGTACTTC.

This clonotype was counted only a few times. J is TRBJ2-3 and V is TRBV6-2 or TRBV6-3; the match to TRBD2 covers 12 bases. The CDR3 is 16 residues long. J lost 2 bases, V lost 4 bases, and 4 bases had no gene match. Germline assignment: CDR1 MNHEY and CDR2 SVGEGT. The DNA of the CDR3 is TGTGCCAGCAGTTGGGGACTAGCGGGTTTCACAGATACGCAGTATTTT. It codes for CASSWGLAGFTDTQYF.

This clonotype has only a few counts. This sequence joins TRBV20-1 and TRBJ1-2; D is uncertain. V lost 5 bases and J lost 6, with 16 bases in between. CDR3 size: 13 residues. Germline V CDR1 and CDR2: DFQATT, SNEGSKA (reference sequence). The CDR3 reads CSALTAGDDGYTF. The CDR3 DNA sequence: TGCAGTGCTCTAACTGCCGGGGATGATGGCTACACCTTC.

This clonotype was seen many times. This chain uses TRBV7-4 with TRBJ2-7, with D maybe TRBD1 (6 bases). The CDR3 is 15 amino acids. The germline V gene encodes CDR1 SGHVT and CDR2 SQSDAQ. V lost 5 bases and J 5 bases, leaving 19 bases between the germline ends. The DNA for the CDR3 is TGTGCCAGCAGCACCCGACAGAGGGGACAACACGAGCAGTACTTC. Protein sequence: CASSTRQRGQHEQYF.